The clone carrying this T cell receptor beta chain was observed once. Antigen specificity is unknown. This sample is part of a study of T cell responses to AZD1222 COVID-19 vaccine. General study results and limits: Most donors were white British and more were female, and clonal diversity was possibly underestimated. Receipt of two AZD1222 doses was followed by a rise in Spike-specific TCR breadth and depth.

Sequenced by immunoSEQ multiplex PCR; TCRdb stores in-frame clones only, minus some. This table has about 100,000 clones, about 89% appearing once. Per the germline V gene, CDR1 is MNHEY and CDR2 is SVGAGI. CDR3 size: 15 residues. V lost 7 bases and J 3 bases, leaving 16 bases between the germline ends. The receptor was derived from an adult in good health. The rearrangement uses TRBV6-5 and TRBJ1-5; tentative D call: TRBD1 (6 bases). The sample was peripheral blood, taken on day 0 of AZD1222 vaccination. The CDR3 loop is CASTLNTGTNQPQHF. CDR3 coding DNA: TGTGCCAGCACCTTGAACACAGGGACCAATCAGCCCCAGCATTTT.